The clone carrying this TCR beta chain has more than one count but fewer than ten. The data stem from a study of response to subunit inactivated influenza vaccine. One entry per CDR3 protein results from TCRdb running MiXCR on the RT-PCR reads. Here the sample spans about half a million distinct CDR3 sequences, over 25% being singletons. From germline, CDR1 is MNHNS and CDR2 SASEGT. The CDR3 loop spans 13 amino acids. Trimming removed 7 bases from V and 3 bases from J; junction bases left unmatched: 4. This sequence was found in a man in his fifties or sixties who received an inactivated influenza vaccine. This rearrangement joins TRBV6-1 to TRBJ2-5; 8 bases agree with TRBD1. The specimen comprised CD4+ T cells sorted from PBMCs, sampled roughly 5 days after vaccination. The CDR3 sequence: CASTLTGEETQYF. Here the CDR3 DNA reads TGTGCCAGCACCCTGACAGGGGAAGAGACCCAGTACTTC.